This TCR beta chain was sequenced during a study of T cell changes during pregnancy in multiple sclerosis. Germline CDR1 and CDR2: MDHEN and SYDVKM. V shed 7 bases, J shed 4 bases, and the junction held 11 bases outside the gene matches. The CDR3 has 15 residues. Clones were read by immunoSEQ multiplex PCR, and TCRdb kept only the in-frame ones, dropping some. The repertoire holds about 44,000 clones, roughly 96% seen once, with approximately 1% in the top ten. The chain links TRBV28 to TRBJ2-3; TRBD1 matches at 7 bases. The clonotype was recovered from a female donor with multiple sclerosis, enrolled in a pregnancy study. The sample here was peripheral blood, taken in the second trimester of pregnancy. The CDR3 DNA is TGTGCCAGCATCCCGGGACAGCACCTGCCAGATACGCAGTATTTT. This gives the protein CASIPGQHLPDTQYF.